The sequence of this T cell receptor (beta chain) was determined in a study of identical twins. A note on this clonotype: The antigen is not known.

General study findings and limits: Sequences that were out-of-frame, alpha and twin-shared displayed an excess of low generation probability. It was possible that invariant MAIT and iNKT cells partly confounded the zero-insertion analyses. Out-of-frame TCR alpha sharing observed in monozygotic twins exceeded model estimates. Fewer insertions marked abundant cord blood beta clonotypes; young adult naive trended weakly, memory not at all.

The germline CDR1 and CDR2 sequences are SEHNR and FQNEAQ (reference sequence). The CDR3 spans 14 residues. V was pared by 5 bases and J by 11 bases, with 12 bases of the junction left unmatched. TCRdb redid the calling of the 5' RACE reads with MiXCR, one entry per CDR3 protein. The table shows roughly 1,500,000 distinct CDR3 sequences, with around 33% occurring only once. Sequencing was done on a sample of cord blood. The chain recombines TRBV7-9 with TRBJ2-5, with 9 bases identical to TRBD2. The TCR comes from a newborn girl in good health. CDR3: CASSRTTSGNEQYF. The CDR3 DNA reads as TGTGCCAGCAGCCGAACGACTAGCGGTAATGAGCAGTACTTC.